This TCR beta chain stems from a study of blood T cell repertoires in COVID-19. Study-wide context: The United States, Italy and Spain supplied acute and convalescent COVID-19 samples.

Sequencing was performed with immunoSEQ multiplex PCR; in TCRdb, only in-frame clones are kept and a portion is missing. The table shows about 88,000 clones, with over 75% occurring only once. The germline V gene has CDR1 SGHTA and CDR2 FQGNSA. The CDR3 runs 16 residues. V lost 1 base to trimming and J lost 4 bases, with 15 bases between them. The receptor's source is an elderly woman with acute or convalescent COVID-19. Sequencing used peripheral blood. V is TRBV7-2 and J is TRBJ2-3, with D possibly TRBD2 on 5 matching bases. For the CDR3, the DNA is TGTGCCAGCAGCTTAGGTCTAGCTCCCTCGGCAGATACGCAGTATTTT. Its protein is CASSLGLAPSADTQYF.